The 27 T cell receptor beta chains below were found in one sample sequenced in a study of cytomegalovirus exposure and HLA in healthy donors. The PCR had 60 Vbeta and 13 Jbeta primers. Sequenced by immunoSEQ multiplex PCR; TCRdb stores in-frame clones only, minus some. Its table records some 120,000 clones. What was sequenced was PBMCs. The origin of the receptors is a man between 35 and 55 years old in good health and CMV-seronegative.

This chain uses TRBV6-6 with TRBJ2-7; TRBD2 agrees at 7 bases. V shed 6 bases, J shed 0 bases, and the junction held 11 bases outside the gene matches. The V gene's germline CDR1 is MNHNY and CDR2 SVGAGI (reference sequence). The CDR3 is made up of 16 amino acids. The DNA for the CDR3 is TGTGCCAGCAGACTCGGAGTGGGGACTATCTCCTACGAGCAGTACTTC. This encodes CASRLGVGTISYEQYF.

The chain recombines TRBV2 with TRBJ1-5, with TRBD1 matching over 9 bases. Looked up from germline, CDR1 is SNHLY and CDR2 is FYNNEI. The trim removed 7 bases at V and 5 bases at J, leaving 6 bases unmatched. The CDR3 runs to 14 residues. The CDR3 sequence: CASINGQGHQPQHF. The CDR3 DNA reads as TGTGCCAGCATCAATGGACAGGGGCATCAGCCCCAGCATTTT. The complete variable domain, with remaining parts taken from reference TRBV2 and TRBJ1-5, reads EPEVTQTPSHQVTQMGQEVILRCVPISNHLYFYWYRQILGQKVEFLVSFYNNEISEKSEIFDDQFSVERPDGSNFTLKIRSTKLEDSAMYFCASINGQGHQPQHFGDGTRLSIL.

The V gene is TRBV5-1, the J gene TRBJ1-4; D gene uncertain. The V end lost 4 bases, the J end lost 8 bases, and 15 bases lay between the germline ends. CDR1 is SGHRS and CDR2 is YFSETQ in the germline V gene. The CDR3 is 14 amino acids. DNA for the CDR3: TGCGCCAGCAGCCTGGACTCTATGGGCGAAAAACTGTTTTTT. Translating it yields CASSLDSMGEKLFF.

The V call is TRBV27, the J call TRBJ2-7, with D possibly matching TRBD2 (6 bases). In germline, CDR1 is MNHEY, CDR2 SMNVEV (reference sequence). The CDR3 extends over 12 amino acids. V was trimmed by 4 bases and J by 6 bases, leaving 10 bases between them. This chain's CDR3 is CASSSRGGEQYF. In DNA form, the CDR3 reads TGTGCCAGCAGTTCCCGGGGAGGCGAGCAGTACTTC.

The chain couples TRBV2 to TRBJ1-4; D remains ambiguous. The V end was cut by 2 bases, the J end by 8 bases, with 6 bases between. The CDR3 runs to 12 residues. CDR1 and CDR2 (germline): SNHLY, FYNNEI. DNA of the CDR3: TGTGCCAGCAGTGAACTACGGGAAAAACTGTTTTTT. Its translation is CASSELREKLFF.

The chain is built from TRBV2 and TRBJ1-2; TRBD1 agrees at 9 bases. CDR3 length equals 12 residues. Germline V lookup: CDR1 SNHLY, CDR2 FYNNEI. The V gene end was trimmed by 6 bases and the J gene end by 8 bases; junction bases not matched to a gene: 4. The CDR3 bases are TGTGCCAGCAGGGGGGACAGGGCAGGCTACACCTTC. Amino acid sequence: CASRGDRAGYTF.

The chain employs TRBV6-5 and TRBJ2-6, with D uncertain. Germline CDR1 MNHEY, CDR2 SVGAGI. The CDR3 has 15 residues. Between the trimmed V and J ends, which lost 1 base and 1 base, there was a span of 5 bases. The CDR3 region has the DNA TGTGCCAGCAGTTACTTGACTTCTGGGGCCAACGTCCTGACTTTC. The encoded protein is CASSYLTSGANVLTF.

The chain combines TRBV9 with TRBJ2-1; D not resolved. Trimming pared 4 bases from V and 8 bases from J, leaving 10 bases between. Germline CDR1 SGDLS, CDR2 YYNGEE. This CDR3 has 12 amino acids. CDR3: CASSRSWDEQFF. CDR3 sequence (DNA): TGTGCCAGCAGCCGGAGCTGGGATGAGCAGTTCTTC.

This chain links TRBV29-1 with TRBJ2-2; D might be TRBD1 (6 bases). Germline V gene data show CDR1 as SQVTM and CDR2 as ANQGSEA. This CDR3 comprises 13 residues. Trimming shortened V by 4 bases and J by 2 bases, and 8 bases separated the two germline ends. The CDR3 sequence is CSVGRGNTGELFF. The CDR3 bases are TGCAGCGTTGGCAGGGGCAACACCGGGGAGCTGTTTTTT.

The V gene is TRBV30, the J gene TRBJ2-7, with 14 positions matching TRBD2. Losses at the gene ends were 3 bases for V and 3 bases for J; bases not matched to a gene: 4. The CDR3 is made up of 15 amino acids. CDR1 is GTSNPN, CDR2 SVGIG, per germline (reference sequence). CDR3 region: CAWREGLAGVYEQYF. CDR3 DNA: TGTGCCTGGAGAGAGGGACTAGCGGGAGTCTACGAGCAGTACTTC. The variable domain in full, completed from reference TRBV30 and TRBJ2-7, reads SQTIHQWPATLVQPVGSPLSLECTVEGTSNPNLYWYRQAAGRGLQLLFYSVGIGQISSEVPQNLSASRPQDRQFILSSKKLLLSDSGFYLCAWREGLAGVYEQYFGPGTRLTVT.

On this clone itself: The same CDR3 also results from other DNA sequences found in this sample. The chain links TRBV11-3 to TRBJ1-1, with 11 bases that match TRBD1. This CDR3 has 15 amino acids. J gave up 6 bases and V 5 bases, and 8 bases lay outside the gene matches. Germline V gene sequence: CDR1 SGHNT, CDR2 YENEEA. In DNA, the CDR3 is TGTGCCAGCAGCCAAAGGGGGACAGGGGGGCCTGAAGCTTTCTTT. Translated, it gives CASSQRGTGGPEAFF.

This chain connects TRBV14 to TRBJ2-7; a possible D gene is TRBD2 (6 bases). This CDR3 region has 13 residues. Trimming cost V 0 bases and J 6 bases, with 9 bases left between them. Germline V lookup: CDR1 SGHDN, CDR2 FVKESK. Written as DNA, the CDR3 is TGTGCCAGCAGCCAAGATATGGGGGGCGAGCAGTACTTC. It is translated as CASSQDMGGEQYF.

The chain employs TRBV18 and TRBJ1-5; 9 bases fit TRBD1. The trim removed 3 bases at V and 7 bases at J, leaving 7 bases unmatched. This CDR3 has 15 residues. Germline V gene lookup returns CDR1 KGHSH and CDR2 LQKENI. CDR3 loop: CASSPIQGAQQPQHF. The CDR3, as DNA: TGTGCCAGCTCACCTATACAGGGGGCTCAGCAGCCCCAGCATTTT.

The V and J genes are TRBV7-2 and TRBJ2-5; 10 nucleotides line up with TRBD2. The CDR3 contains 16 residues. Germline V gives CDR1 SGHTA, CDR2 FQGNSA. V shed 3 bases and J 1 base; nucleotides not matched to a gene: 5. CDR3 in DNA: TGTGCCAGCAGCTTCGGGGCTAGCGGGAGCCAAGAGACCCAGTACTTC. Translating it yields CASSFGASGSQETQYF.

This chain links TRBV5-4 with TRBJ2-5, with 7 nucleotides matching TRBD1. V shed 0 bases and J 2 bases; nucleotides not matched to a gene: 1. CDR3 size: 14 residues. The germline V gene encodes CDR1 SGHNT and CDR2 YYREEE (reference sequence). CDR3: CASSLAGGQETQYF. For the CDR3, the DNA is TGTGCCAGCAGCTTGGCAGGGGGTCAAGAGACCCAGTACTTC.

The chain combines TRBV4-3 with TRBJ2-3; tentatively, D is TRBD2 (5 bases). Germline CDR1 LGHNA, CDR2 YSLEER. This CDR3 comprises 17 residues. Trimming shortened V by 3 bases and J by 0 bases, and 16 bases separated the two germline ends. The CDR3, as DNA: TGCGCCAGCAGCCAGGGAACGTTTGGCGGGAGCACAGATACGCAGTATTTT. This encodes CASSQGTFGGSTDTQYF.

The genes are TRBV7-2 and TRBJ2-7; TRBD1 matches at 10 bases. The trim removed 3 bases at V and 0 bases at J, leaving 11 bases unmatched. Germline loops: CDR1 SGHTA, CDR2 FQGNSA. This CDR3 region has 18 residues. CDR3 DNA: TGTGCCAGCAGCTTGTTACCGGGACAGGGGCGATCCTCCTACGAGCAGTACTTC. Residues: CASSLLPGQGRSSYEQYF. The entire variable domain, with the rest obtained from reference TRBV7-2 and TRBJ2-7, is as follows: GAGVSQSPSNKVTEKGKDVELRCDPISGHTALYWYRQSLGQGLEFLIYFQGNSAPDKSGLPSDRFSAERTGGSVSTLTIQRTQQEDSAVYLCASSLLPGQGRSSYEQYFGPGTRLTVT.

This chain joins TRBV10-3 and TRBJ2-7, with a tentative D call TRBD1 (5 bases). The CDR3 covers 15 residues. Germline lookup yields CDR1 ENHRY and CDR2 SYGVKD. V dropped 0 bases and J dropped 6 bases, with 15 bases sitting between them. CDR3 in amino acids: CAISESDGGASEQYF. The CDR3 coding sequence is TGTGCCATCAGTGAGTCGGACGGTGGGGCTTCCGAGCAGTACTTC.

V and J are TRBV19 and TRBJ2-7; D possibly corresponds to TRBD2 (6 bases). V was pared by 7 bases and J by 2 bases, with 15 bases between. CDR3 length: 14 residues. The germline V gene has CDR1 LNHDA and CDR2 SQIVND (reference sequence). CDR3 nucleotide sequence: TGTGCCAGTAACCCTACCCCGGGAGCCTACGAGCAGTACTTC. As protein: CASNPTPGAYEQYF.

The chain employs TRBV7-8 and TRBJ2-7; the D gene is possibly TRBD2 (6 bases). V was shortened by 3 bases and J by 3 bases, with 18 bases between the two germline ends. This CDR3 has 16 residues. Germline lookup yields CDR1 SGHVS and CDR2 FQNEAQ. In DNA, the CDR3 is TGTGCCAGCAGCTTTTTACAGCGGCAGGGAGGCTACGAGCAGTACTTC. Its protein product is CASSFLQRQGGYEQYF.

This rearrangement joins TRBV6-5 to TRBJ2-1; 7 nucleotides agree with TRBD2. This CDR3 is built from 12 residues. Germline CDR1 and CDR2: MNHEY and SVGAGI. Trimming took 10 bases from V and 11 from J; bases not matched to a gene: 11. As DNA, the CDR3 is TGTGCCACTACTTACCGGGGGACTAAGCAGTTCTTC. It encodes CATTYRGTKQFF.

V is TRBV27 and J is TRBJ2-1; 13 bases are a match to TRBD2. CDR1 and CDR2 from the germline V gene are MNHEY and SMNVEV (reference sequence). This CDR3 comprises 18 residues. Losses at the gene ends were 6 bases for V and 6 bases for J; bases not matched to a gene: 14. The CDR3 reads CASRALRTSGSRPNEQFF. CDR3 nucleotide sequence: TGTGCCAGCAGAGCACTTCGGACTAGCGGGAGTAGGCCCAATGAGCAGTTCTTC.

The J gene is TRBJ1-2, the V gene TRBV29-1; D ambiguous. The CDR3 totals 10 residues. Trimming cost V 5 bases and J 5 bases, with 6 bases left between them. Germline V gene lookup returns CDR1 SQVTM and CDR2 ANQGSEA. This CDR3 reads CSVSVYGYTF. As DNA, the CDR3 is TGCAGCGTTTCGGTTTATGGCTACACCTTC. The complete variable domain, with remaining parts taken from reference TRBV29-1 and TRBJ1-2, reads SAVISQKPSRDICQRGTSLTIQCQVDSQVTMMFWYRQQPGQSLTLIATANQGSEATYESGFVIDKFPISRPNLTFSTLTVSNMSPEDSSIYLCSVSVYGYTFGSGTRLTVV.

V gene TRBV6-5 combines with J gene TRBJ2-5, with a tentative D call TRBD2 (6 bases). The J call may be incorrect, as the DNA end agrees better with TRBJ2-7. Germline CDR1 MNHEY, CDR2 SVGAGI. The CDR3 spans 15 residues. CDR3 nucleotide sequence: TGTGCCAGCAGTTATAGCGGCAGGGTGGCGTACGAGCAGTACTTC. It specifies CASSYSGRVAYEQYF.

CDR3 in amino acids: CASSLIGTTHNEQFF. The DNA for the CDR3 is TGTGCCAGCAGCTTAATAGGGACTACGCACAATGAGCAGTTCTTC. V usage is TRBV13 and J usage is TRBJ2-1; TRBD2 matches 7 bases. V was pared by 2 bases and J by 5 bases, with 6 bases of the junction left unmatched. Germline CDR1 reads PRHDT; CDR2 reads FYEKMQ (reference sequence). This CDR3 is built from 15 residues. The complete variable domain, with remaining parts taken from reference TRBV13 and TRBJ2-1, reads AAGVIQSPRHLIKEKRETATLKCYPIPRHDTVYWYQQGPGQDPQFLISFYEKMQSDKGSIPDRFSAQQFSDYHSELNMSSLELGDSALYFCASSLIGTTHNEQFFGPGTRLTVL.

The chain carries TRBV11-2 and TRBJ2-5; 10 bases agree with TRBD2. Unmatched junction bases numbered 15, after V lost 7 bases and J lost 7 bases. Germline CDR1 reads SGHAT; CDR2 reads FQNNGV. The CDR3 is 16 amino acids. The CDR3 reads CASTTSGPPAVWTQYF. CDR3 DNA sequence: TGTGCCAGCACGACTAGCGGGCCACCCGCGGTGTGGACCCAGTACTTC. The full variable domain, in which reference TRBV11-2 and TRBJ2-5 provide the parts outside the CDR3, is EAGVAQSPRYKIIEKRQSVAFWCNPISGHATLYWYQQILGQGPKLLIQFQNNGVVDDSQLPKDRFSAERLKGVDSTLKIQPAKLEDSAVYLCASTTSGPPAVWTQYFGPGTRLLVL.

The chain is built from TRBV7-8 and TRBJ2-1, with 7 bases that match TRBD2. This CDR3 comprises 16 residues. J gave up 6 bases and V 7 bases, and 15 bases lay outside the gene matches. Germline V gene sequence: CDR1 SGHVS, CDR2 FQNEAQ. CDR3 coding DNA: TGTGCCAGCAACTCCATATCGCGGGAGATGGTCAATGAGCAGTTCTTC. The encoded protein is CASNSISREMVNEQFF.